The T cell receptor beta chain under discussion was sequenced for a study of OX40 agonist ivuxolimab in advanced cancers. Study-wide context: Patients got intravenous ivuxolimab at 0.01 to 10 mg/kg every 2 weeks.

This table comes from immunoSEQ multiplex PCR, and its TCRdb copy is limited to in-frame clones, with some not included. The sample includes 45,000 to 60,000 clones, nearly 80% of them seen just once. This sequence originates from an adult with an advanced solid tumor such as melanoma, head and neck, liver or kidney cancer. Material: CD4+ or CD8+ T cells sorted from blood, obtained in a trial of the OX40 agonist ivuxolimab.

Here the CDR3 reads CASSSGGTNEKLFF. In DNA, the CDR3 is TGTGCCAGCAGCTCGGGTGGTACTAATGAAAAACTGTTTTTT. The rearrangement joins TRBV7-9 to TRBJ1-4, with no clear D. The CDR3 is made up of 14 amino acids. The germline V and J ends were trimmed by 4 bases and 2 bases, with 8 bases remaining between them. The germline gives CDR1 SEHNR, CDR2 FQNEAQ (reference sequence).